The 9 T cell receptor beta chains given below trace back to one sample, sequenced in a study of quantifying T cell responses using KT2 cells. At the level of the study: RNA was reverse transcribed with TCR alpha and beta constant-region primers.

An oligo carrying a UMI was ligated to the cDNA 3' end. The first PCR ran roughly 4 cycles with an equimolar RC1.1 and RC1.2 beta primer mix. TCRdb processed the UMI-ligation and nested PCR reads anew with MiXCR; each CDR3 protein has one entry. This table has tens of thousands of distinct CDR3 sequences, 9.5% to 13% appearing once. Sequences were obtained from PBMCs spiked with cells of the T cell clone KT2. The source is a human donor.

This chain joins TRBV6-6 and TRBJ1-5; D not certain. From germline, CDR1 is MNHNY and CDR2 SVGAGI (reference sequence). The CDR3 spans 14 residues. Trimming removed 5 bases from V and 9 bases from J, with 17 bases in between. CDR3 DNA: TGTGCCAGCAGTCTAACCCTGTCCGAGGGGCCCCAGCATTTT. Translation: CASSLTLSEGPQHF.

This chain uses TRBV7-8 with TRBJ2-7, with 9 bases aligning to TRBD1. The V gene end was trimmed by 5 bases and the J gene end by 0 bases; junction bases not matched to a gene: 8. Per the germline V gene, CDR1 is SGHVS and CDR2 is FQNEAQ. This CDR3 is built from 16 residues. The CDR3 sequence: CASSVWGQGSSYEQYF. The CDR3, as DNA: TGTGCCAGCAGCGTGTGGGGACAGGGCAGCTCCTACGAGCAGTACTTC.

A few counts support this clonotype. The CDR3 loop reads CASSGTGSTEAFF. CDR3 DNA sequence: TGTGCCAGCAGTGGGACAGGGAGCACTGAAGCTTTCTTT. The chain employs TRBV2 and TRBJ1-1; 8 nucleotides align to TRBD1. J was trimmed by 4 bases and V by 4 bases; bases with no gene match: 2. The CDR3 contains 13 residues. CDR1 is SNHLY and CDR2 is FYNNEI in the germline V gene.

There are a few counts of this clonotype. The chain is built from TRBV20-1 and TRBJ1-1, with D possibly TRBD1 on 5 matching bases. CDR3 length equals 12 residues. Germline V gene sequence: CDR1 DFQATT, CDR2 SNEGSKA (reference sequence). V lost 6 bases and J lost 0, with 8 bases in between. CDR3 sequence: CSARQMNTEAFF. CDR3 bases: TGCAGTGCGAGACAGATGAACACTGAAGCTTTCTTT.

V usage is TRBV25-1 and J usage is TRBJ1-1, with a tentative D call TRBD1 (6 bases). This CDR3 region has 14 residues. In germline, CDR1 is MGHDK, CDR2 SYGVNS. The germline V and J ends were trimmed by 3 bases and 5 bases, with 13 bases remaining between them. CDR3 protein: CASSEPGGGTEAFF. The CDR3 DNA is TGTGCCAGCAGTGAGCCTGGGGGCGGTACTGAAGCTTTCTTT.

This clonotype was seen repeatedly, ten times or more. The chain uses TRBV11-1 and TRBJ2-1, with 8 positions matching TRBD1. This CDR3 contains 13 residues. Germline V gives CDR1 SGHAT, CDR2 FQDESV (reference sequence). V was pared by 4 bases and J by 8 bases, with 4 bases of the junction left unmatched. This CDR3 reads CASSSDRDYEQFF. CDR3 nucleotide sequence: TGTGCCAGCAGCTCGGACAGGGATTATGAGCAGTTCTTC.

This clonotype was seen a few times. The gene calls are TRBV27 and TRBJ2-7; tentative D call: TRBD1 (7 bases). CDR3 length equals 16 residues. The V end was cut by 4 bases, the J end by 3 bases, with 19 bases between. The germline gives CDR1 MNHEY, CDR2 SMNVEV (reference sequence). Here the CDR3 DNA reads TGTGCCAGCAGTTCAGACAGGGAGGTGACTCTCTACGAGCAGTACTTC. This gives the protein CASSSDREVTLYEQYF.

This clonotype was detected only a few times. The gene calls are TRBV9 and TRBJ2-1, with D perhaps matching TRBD1 (5 bases). Trimming removed 1 base at V and 0 bases at J, with 14 bases between. The CDR3 runs to 17 residues. The germline V gene has CDR1 SGDLS and CDR2 YYNGEE. The CDR3 DNA follows: TGTGCCAGCAGCGTAAACAGGCAGTCGAGCTCCTACAATGAGCAGTTCTTC. It yields the protein CASSVNRQSSSYNEQFF.

This clonotype has a count of ten or more. V is TRBV11-3 and J is TRBJ2-7, with D tentatively TRBD1 (6 bases). The V gene's germline CDR1 is SGHNT and CDR2 YENEEA. V lost 6 bases, J lost 3 bases, and 15 bases lay in between. The length of the CDR3 is 14 residues. This CDR3 reads CASSSSQGYYEQYF. The DNA for the CDR3 is TGTGCCAGCAGTTCATCACAGGGATACTACGAGCAGTACTTC.